Below, 7 T cell receptor beta chains from the same sample are listed, as sequenced in a study of shared clonotypes between healthy human individuals. Libraries were prepared by immunoSEQ multiplex PCR; TCRdb keeps only in-frame clonotypes and omits some of them. This table has 1.5 million to 1.9 million clones, 98% appearing once. The sample consisted of naive CD4+ T cells sorted from blood. As to subset: CD45RA+ positively selected. The receptors stem from a man aged 30-40 years in good health.

The CDR3 DNA follows: TGCGCCAGCACCCCGACAGGGGGCGCTTCGGGCTACACCTTC. This gives the protein CASTPTGGASGYTF. The rearrangement joins TRBV10-2 to TRBJ1-2; TRBD1 matches at 10 bases. The length of the CDR3 is 14 residues. Germline V gene sequence: CDR1 WSHSY, CDR2 SAAADI. V was pared by 7 bases and J by 8 bases, with 10 bases of the junction left unmatched.

The J gene is TRBJ2-7, the V gene TRBV5-5; TRBD2 matches at 9 bases. Looked up from germline, CDR1 is SGHKS and CDR2 is YYEKEE (reference sequence). The V segment lost 4 bases and the J segment 3 bases; nucleotides outside the gene matches: 11. The CDR3 is 16 amino acids. The CDR3 bases are TGTGCCAGCAGCCAATCACCGGGACTAGCTCTCTACGAGCAGTACTTC. Translation gives CASSQSPGLALYEQYF.

V usage is TRBV7-6 and J usage is TRBJ2-2; TRBD2 aligns across 7 bases. J was trimmed by 2 bases and V by 5 bases; bases with no gene match: 8. The CDR3 has 16 residues. Germline values: CDR1 SGHVS, CDR2 FNYEAQ. The CDR3 sequence: CASSLQGGGNTGELFF. CDR3 DNA sequence: TGTGCCAGCAGCCTCCAAGGCGGGGGAAACACCGGGGAGCTGTTTTTT.

The J gene is TRBJ2-2, the V gene TRBV10-2; D not certain. The CDR3 has 14 residues. In germline, CDR1 is WSHSY, CDR2 SAAADI. The germline V and J ends were trimmed by 9 bases and 9 bases, with 20 bases remaining between them. The CDR3 DNA reads as TGCGCCAGTCAACCCCAGCTCGGAGCGAGGGAGCTGTTTTTT. It codes for CASQPQLGARELFF.

The rearrangement uses TRBV7-3 and TRBJ2-3, with D possibly being TRBD2 (5 bases). Germline V gene lookup returns CDR1 SGHTA and CDR2 FQGTGA. Trimming pared 5 bases from V and 3 bases from J, leaving 9 bases between. This CDR3 has 13 amino acids. CDR3 loop: CASSPPGTDTQYF. CDR3 in DNA: TGTGCCAGCAGCCCGCCGGGAACAGATACGCAGTATTTT.

This chain connects TRBV5-1 to TRBJ2-7; D might be TRBD2 (6 bases). The CDR3 length is 14 residues. Trimming took 6 bases from V and 3 from J, leaving 16 bases between them. Germline CDR1 is SGHRS and CDR2 is YFSETQ. This CDR3 is CASTRLEEGYEQYF. The CDR3 coding sequence is TGCGCCAGCACCAGACTAGAAGAGGGCTACGAGCAGTACTTC. Drawing the rest from reference TRBV5-1 and TRBJ2-7, the complete variable domain is KAGVTQTPRYLIKTRGQQVTLSCSPISGHRSVSWYQQTPGQGLQFLFEYFSETQRNKGNFPGRFSGRQFSNSRSEMNVSTLELGDSALYLCASTRLEEGYEQYFGPGTRLTVT.

The chain carries TRBV6-1 and TRBJ2-7; 10 nucleotides match TRBD2. This CDR3 has 15 residues. Germline CDR1 and CDR2: MNHNS and SASEGT. V trimming: 6 bases; J trimming: 1 base; junction bases outside the gene matches: 6. The CDR3 DNA is TGTGCCAGCAGGAATAGCGGGAGGACTTCCTACGAGCAGTACTTC. The encoded protein is CASRNSGRTSYEQYF.